Following are 22 T cell receptor beta chains from one sample sequenced in a study of cytomegalovirus exposure and HLA in healthy donors. It was with 60 Vbeta and 13 Jbeta primers that the PCR ran. Libraries were prepared by immunoSEQ multiplex PCR; TCRdb keeps only in-frame clonotypes and omits some of them. The sample lists approximately 150,000 clones, about 80% occurring once. The sequenced sample consisted of PBMCs. The receptors stem from a man aged 40-55 years in good health and CMV-seronegative.

This clone has a handful of counts. The V call is TRBV9, the J call TRBJ1-2; D is unresolved. This CDR3 has 17 amino acids. CDR1 is SGDLS and CDR2 is YYNGEE in the germline V gene. V shed 4 bases and J shed 8 bases, with 27 bases lying between them. The CDR3 protein is CASSLGGGSGNQEGYTF. DNA of the CDR3: TGTGCCAGCAGCCTAGGCGGAGGGAGTGGTAACCAGGAAGGCTACACCTTC.

The chain has TRBV7-9 and TRBJ2-3, with 12 bases that match TRBD2. Per germline, CDR1 SEHNR and CDR2 FQNEAQ (reference sequence). The junction had 9 bases not matched to a gene; V was cut back by 4 bases and J by 4 bases. The CDR3 runs 17 residues. Written as DNA, the CDR3 is TGTGCCAGCAGCTACCTAGCGGGGGGGCTTCTCGCAGATACGCAGTATTTT. Its translation: CASSYLAGGLLADTQYF.

This rearrangement joins TRBV5-4 to TRBJ2-3; tentative D call: TRBD1 (6 bases). The CDR3 is 15 residues long. From germline, CDR1 is SGHNT and CDR2 YYREEE (reference sequence). Trimming removed 3 bases from V and 4 bases from J, with 15 bases in between. CDR3 residues: CASSSWGLGADTQYF. The CDR3 DNA is TGTGCCAGCAGCTCCTGGGGGCTAGGGGCAGATACGCAGTATTTT.

The rearrangement links TRBV5-6 to TRBJ1-2, with 7 bases that match TRBD1. The CDR3 is 13 residues long. CDR1 and CDR2 (germline): SGHDT, YYEEEE. V gave up 5 bases and J gave up 10 bases; unmatched junction bases: 11. The CDR3 region is CASRPTGSVVYTF. Written as DNA, the CDR3 is TGTGCCAGCAGACCGACAGGGAGTGTTGTCTACACCTTC.

The rearrangement links TRBV5-1 to TRBJ2-5; D is perhaps TRBD1 (5 bases). The end of the DNA fits TRBJ2-7 better, so the J call may be wrong. This CDR3 is 14 amino acids long. Germline V gene lookup returns CDR1 SGHRS and CDR2 YFSETQ. For the CDR3, the DNA is TGCGCCAGCAGCCTCGACAGTCTTGGGAACGAGCAGTACTTC. This translates into CASSLDSLGNEQYF.

The chain combines TRBV9 with TRBJ1-6; 8 bases agree with TRBD1. After removal of 0 bases from V and 8 bases from J, the junction contained 7 bases not matched to a gene. The CDR3 has 16 residues. CDR1 and CDR2 (germline): SGDLS, YYNGEE. The DNA of the CDR3 is TGTGCCAGCAGCGTAGTTTCTGGGACAGGACATTCACCCCTCCACTTT. Translation gives CASSVVSGTGHSPLHF.

The chain combines TRBV9 with TRBJ2-7; D call uncertain. V lost 0 bases and J 1 base, leaving 11 bases between the germline ends. Per the germline V gene, CDR1 is SGDLS and CDR2 is YYNGEE. CDR3 length: 15 amino acids. This CDR3 reads CASSVDITTSYEQYF. In DNA, the CDR3 is TGTGCCAGCAGCGTAGACATTACTACGTCCTACGAGCAGTACTTC.

The V call is TRBV7-2, the J call TRBJ1-3; D is ambiguous. CDR1 and CDR2 (germline): SGHTA, FQGNSA. Trimming left V 0 bases short and J 0 bases short, with 6 bases between. CDR3 length: 15 residues. In DNA form, the CDR3 reads TGTGCCAGCAGCTTAGCCCGAGGCTCTGGAAACACCATATATTTT. Its translation is CASSLARGSGNTIYF.

V and J are TRBV11-2 and TRBJ1-4, with D tentatively TRBD1 (5 bases). Trimming stripped 9 bases from V and 0 bases from J, with 14 bases between. This CDR3 region has 15 residues. Looked up from germline, CDR1 is SGHAT and CDR2 is FQNNGV. CDR3 sequence (DNA): TGTGCCAGTTCGCAAGGGGATGCAACTAATGAAAAACTGTTTTTT. Its translation: CASSQGDATNEKLFF. The entire variable domain, with the rest obtained from reference TRBV11-2 and TRBJ1-4, is as follows: EAGVAQSPRYKIIEKRQSVAFWCNPISGHATLYWYQQILGQGPKLLIQFQNNGVVDDSQLPKDRFSAERLKGVDSTLKIQPAKLEDSAVYLCASSQGDATNEKLFFGSGTQLSVL.

The chain couples TRBV5-5 to TRBJ1-1, with 8 bases aligning to TRBD1. Germline values: CDR1 SGHKS, CDR2 YYEKEE (reference sequence). V gave up 0 bases and J gave up 8 bases; unmatched junction bases: 6. The CDR3 length is 14 residues. Here the CDR3 reads CASSLVQGAVEAFF. CDR3 DNA: TGTGCCAGCAGCTTGGTTCAGGGGGCGGTCGAAGCTTTCTTT.

The rearrangement links TRBV5-6 to TRBJ2-1; 11 nucleotides agree with TRBD1. V dropped 4 bases and J dropped 4; count of bases not matched to a gene: 10. The CDR3 totals 17 residues. Germline V gives CDR1 SGHDT, CDR2 YYEEEE. The CDR3 sequence is CASSPPLGQGAYNEQFF. The CDR3, as DNA: TGTGCCAGCAGCCCCCCCCTCGGACAGGGGGCATACAATGAGCAGTTCTTC.

The table lists this clone with a few counts. The chain is built from TRBV6-5 and TRBJ1-4; D unclear. Trimming left V 0 bases short and J 6 bases short, with 11 bases between. This CDR3 has 15 amino acids. Germline CDR1 and CDR2: MNHEY and SVGAGI. The CDR3 region has the DNA TGTGCCAGCAGTTACTCCGGAGGCGAGTATGAAAAACTGTTTTTT. Its translation is CASSYSGGEYEKLFF.

The V and J genes are TRBV5-1 and TRBJ1-6, with 7 bases identical to TRBD1. This CDR3 contains 17 residues. The trim removed 4 bases at V and 5 bases at J, leaving 12 bases unmatched. Germline CDR1 and CDR2: SGHRS and YFSETQ. The CDR3 region is CASSPGGTAKNNSPLHF. In nucleotides, the CDR3 is TGCGCCAGCAGCCCCGGTGGGACAGCCAAAAATAATTCACCCCTCCACTTT.

The chain links TRBV5-1 to TRBJ2-5; a possible D gene is TRBD2 (5 bases). Trimming left V 0 bases short and J 5 bases short, with 20 bases between. This CDR3 region has 17 residues. Per the germline V gene, CDR1 is SGHRS and CDR2 is YFSETQ. In DNA form, the CDR3 reads TGCGCCAGCAGCTTGGGGCCTAGCCTGGGTCGGGCGGAGACCCAGTACTTC. This sequence encodes CASSLGPSLGRAETQYF. The variable domain in full, with the rest retrieved from reference TRBV5-1 and TRBJ2-5, is KAGVTQTPRYLIKTRGQQVTLSCSPISGHRSVSWYQQTPGQGLQFLFEYFSETQRNKGNFPGRFSGRQFSNSRSEMNVSTLELGDSALYLCASSLGPSLGRAETQYFGPGTRLLVL.

The genes are TRBV19 and TRBJ1-4; 9 bases match TRBD1. J was trimmed by 5 bases and V by 3 bases; bases with no gene match: 7. The CDR3 runs 16 residues. Germline V lookup: CDR1 LNHDA, CDR2 SQIVND (reference sequence). CDR3 DNA: TGTGCCAGTAGTATCGGGTCCGGGACAGGGAATGAAAAACTGTTTTTT. It encodes CASSIGSGTGNEKLFF.

V usage is TRBV7-2 and J usage is TRBJ2-7, with TRBD2 matching over 11 bases. The V segment lost 1 base and the J segment 4 bases; nucleotides outside the gene matches: 6. CDR3 length: 16 residues. CDR1 is SGHTA and CDR2 is FQGNSA in the germline V gene. The CDR3 bases are TGTGCCAGCAGCTTAGATAGCGGGGGGGCCCCGTACGAGCAGTACTTC. Amino acids: CASSLDSGGAPYEQYF.

This clone was observed a few times. The chain recombines TRBV6-5 with TRBJ1-1; D remains ambiguous. CDR1 and CDR2 (germline): MNHEY, SVGAGI. V was cut by 6 bases and J by 4 bases, with 12 bases left in between. There are 13 residues in the CDR3. CDR3 protein: CASRVVMATEAFF. The CDR3 DNA follows: TGTGCCAGCAGGGTTGTGATGGCCACTGAAGCTTTCTTT.

Turning to this clone: The sample has other DNA sequences that encode this CDR3 too. V gene TRBV13 combines with J gene TRBJ1-5, with D uncertain. V gave up 3 bases and J gave up 7 bases, with 7 bases separating them. The CDR3 extends over 12 amino acids. Germline values: CDR1 PRHDT, CDR2 FYEKMQ (reference sequence). CDR3 residues: CASSLRGQPQHF. The CDR3, as DNA: TGTGCCAGCAGCTTGAGAGGCCAGCCCCAGCATTTT.

The V gene is TRBV5-4, the J gene TRBJ2-3; the match to TRBD2 covers 7 bases. Germline lookup yields CDR1 SGHNT and CDR2 YYREEE (reference sequence). With 3 bases clipped from V and 3 bases from J, the junction kept 1 base outside the gene matches. The CDR3 extends over 13 amino acids. The CDR3 protein is CASSWGGTDTQYF. The CDR3 DNA reads as TGTGCCAGCAGCTGGGGGGGTACAGATACGCAGTATTTT.

This clone was recorded once. In the same sample, other DNA sequences code for this CDR3. V usage is TRBV30 and J usage is TRBJ1-6, with TRBD1 matching 9 bases. The CDR3 is 15 amino acids. V was clipped by 2 bases and J by 7 bases; unmatched bases: 6. Germline CDR1 GTSNPN, CDR2 SVGIG (reference sequence). The CDR3 reads CAWSPRTGENSPLHF. In DNA form, the CDR3 reads TGTGCCTGGAGTCCTCGGACAGGGGAAAATTCACCCCTCCACTTT.

This clone appeared a single time. This chain uses TRBV28 with TRBJ1-4; D possibly corresponds to TRBD1 (6 bases). Germline CDR1 is MDHEN and CDR2 is SYDVKM. This CDR3 is built from 14 residues. The V and J ends lost 6 bases and 8 bases respectively, with 16 bases between them. The CDR3 coding sequence is TGTGCCAGCAGAGAAAGCGGGGGGCACGAAAAACTGTTTTTT. Protein product: CASRESGGHEKLFF.

The chain recombines TRBV5-6 with TRBJ2-2; possibly TRBD1 for D (6 bases). The germline CDR1 and CDR2 sequences are SGHDT and YYEEEE. The CDR3 extends over 18 amino acids. Trimming removed 3 bases at V and 2 bases at J, with 20 bases between. CDR3 sequence (DNA): TGTGCCAGCAGCTCGACCTCTGGGACAACCCCTAACACCGGGGAGCTGTTTTTT. Translated: CASSSTSGTTPNTGELFF.